Sequencing of this TCR beta chain was carried out in a study of T cell responses to AZD1222 COVID-19 vaccine. Overall study results and limits: Only five to seven AZD1222 recipients were seropositive at baseline. The breadth and depth of Spike-specific TCRs increased once two AZD1222 doses had been given. Across the whole spike, CD4 TCRs peaked at regions 160-218 and 743-854. The donors showed a predominance of white British ancestry and of females, with possible underestimation of clonal diversity.

The CDR3 consists of 12 residues. The germline gives CDR1 SGHTA, CDR2 FQGNSA. V lost 5 bases and J lost 2, with 5 bases in between. Assay used: immunoSEQ multiplex PCR; TCRdb lists only in-frame clones, some missing. The table lists 150,000 or so clones, roughly 92% of them singletons. Points on this clone: As yet, its antigen is unknown.

Sequenced here: peripheral blood, sampled on day 0 of AZD1222 vaccination. The chain recombines TRBV7-2 with TRBJ2-3; the D gene is possibly TRBD2 (5 bases). The receptor's source is an adult in good health. In DNA, the CDR3 is TGTGCCAGCAGCCGGGACACAGATACGCAGTATTTT. Translating it yields CASSRDTDTQYF.